The clone carrying this TCR beta chain was picked up many times. Its antigen is currently unknown. This entry is derived from a study of read filtering for tumor transcriptome and immune sequencing. About the study: About 8 patients were R-ISS I, roughly 17 were R-ISS II, roughly 7 were R-ISS III. Whole-transcriptome libraries were prepared after DNase treatment. The study's findings and limits: Without single-read clonotypes, shared clonotype proportions correlated more between IR-seq and RNA-seq. IR-seq captured clonotypes deeper and more reliably than RNA-seq.

From 400 to 450 ng of RNA, a library with molecular barcoded alpha/delta and beta/gamma adaptors was made. From the reads, TCRdb called clonotypes with MiXCR, one entry per CDR3 protein. Of more than 100,000 distinct CDR3 sequences listed, about 13% were seen once; the top ten hold under 9%. V was shortened by 5 bases and J by 6 bases, with 13 bases between the two germline ends. Germline V CDR1 and CDR2: SEHNR, FQNEAQ (reference sequence). CDR3 length: 14 residues. The sequence derives from a donor at least 40 years old with multiple myeloma. Sequenced input: a population of CD138-negative cells sorted from bone marrow. This chain joins TRBV7-9 and TRBJ1-4, with D perhaps TRBD1 (5 bases). The CDR3, as DNA: TGTGCCAGCAGCCTCGGGGCTGGGGATGAAAAACTGTTTTTT. Amino acids: CASSLGAGDEKLFF.